The clone carrying this T cell receptor beta chain is a singleton in its sample. The source of the sample is a study of blood T cell repertoires in COVID-19. The CDR3 spans 14 residues. The trim removed 6 bases at V and 6 bases at J, leaving 8 bases unmatched. The V gene's germline CDR1 is SEHNR and CDR2 FQNEAQ (reference sequence). TCRdb's copy holds only in-frame clones and misses some; the assay was immunoSEQ multiplex PCR. Of roughly 430,000 clones detected, roughly 87% appear once; the ten largest clones hold 2% to 2.5%. Sequencing was performed on PBMCs or T cells enriched from blood (not recorded which). The TCR comes from a woman aged 40 to 50 with acute COVID-19. The V and J genes are TRBV7-9 and TRBJ1-2; 9 positions agree with TRBD1. CDR3 nucleotides: TGTGCCAGCAGAGATACAGGGGGCTGGGATGGCTACACCTTC. This sequence encodes CASRDTGGWDGYTF.